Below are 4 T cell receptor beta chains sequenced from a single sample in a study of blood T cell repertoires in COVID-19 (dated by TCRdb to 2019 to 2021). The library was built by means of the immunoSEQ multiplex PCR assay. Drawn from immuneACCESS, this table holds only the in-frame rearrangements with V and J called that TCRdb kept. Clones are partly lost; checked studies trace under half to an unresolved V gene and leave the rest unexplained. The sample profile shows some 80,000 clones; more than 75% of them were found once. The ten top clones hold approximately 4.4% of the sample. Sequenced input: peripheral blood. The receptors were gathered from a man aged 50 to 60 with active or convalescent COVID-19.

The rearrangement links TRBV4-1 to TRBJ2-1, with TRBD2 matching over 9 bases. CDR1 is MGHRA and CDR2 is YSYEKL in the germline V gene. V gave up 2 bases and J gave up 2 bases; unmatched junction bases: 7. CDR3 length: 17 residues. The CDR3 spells CASSQSLAGVPYNEQFF. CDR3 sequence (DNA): TGCGCCAGCAGCCAATCCTTAGCGGGGGTACCCTACAATGAGCAGTTCTTC.

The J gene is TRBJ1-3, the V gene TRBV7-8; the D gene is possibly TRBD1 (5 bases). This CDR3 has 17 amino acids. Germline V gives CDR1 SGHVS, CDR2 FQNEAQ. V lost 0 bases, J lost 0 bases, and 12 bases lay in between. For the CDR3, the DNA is TGTGCCAGCAGCTTAGCGCTATCAGGGCTCTCTGGAAACACCATATATTTT. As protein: CASSLALSGLSGNTIYF.

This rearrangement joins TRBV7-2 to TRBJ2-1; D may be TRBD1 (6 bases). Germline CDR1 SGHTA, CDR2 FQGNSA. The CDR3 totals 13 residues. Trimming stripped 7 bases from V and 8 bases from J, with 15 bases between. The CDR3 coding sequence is TGTGCCAGCACCGCCTACAGGGTGGATGAGCAGTTCTTC. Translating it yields CASTAYRVDEQFF.

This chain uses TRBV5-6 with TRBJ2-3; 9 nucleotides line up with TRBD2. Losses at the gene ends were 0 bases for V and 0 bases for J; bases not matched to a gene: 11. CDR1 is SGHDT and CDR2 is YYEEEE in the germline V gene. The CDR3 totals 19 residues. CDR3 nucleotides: TGTGCCAGCAGCTTGGGTCCAGCGGGGGGCGCGACTAGCACAGATACGCAGTATTTT. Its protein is CASSLGPAGGATSTDTQYF.